This is a list of T cell receptor beta chains from one sample in a study of graft-versus-host responses after intestinal transplantation. Only in-frame clones appear in the TCRdb table, and some are missing; sequencing was by immunoSEQ multiplex PCR. The sample contains 35,000 to 40,000 clones, 87% of which appear only once. Sequenced material: ileum tissue, taken 200 to 210 days after intestinal transplant. Source of these receptors: a human patient who received an intestinal transplant, so some T cells may come from the graft donor. CDR3s include the opening cysteine and the closing phenylalanine or tryptophan.

V,J,CDR3
TRBV19,TRBJ1-1,CASRGGLFEAFF
TRBV10-1,TRBJ2-1,CASSPGLAGEGTYNEQFF
TRBV6-1,TRBJ1-5,CASSVNLDSNQPQHF
TRBV20-1,TRBJ2-5,CSARDPLAQYF
TRBV6-1,TRBJ2-7,CASRSGLLSSYEQYF
TRBV5-1,TRBJ2-7,CASSPRQGGDEQYF
TRBV29-1,TRBJ2-1,CSVAWGPSGIFSYNEQFF
TRBV2,TRBJ1-3,CASSAGTSSGNTIYF
TRBV5-4,TRBJ2-3,CASREDLSTDTQYF
TRBV19,TRBJ2-7,CATEEGAGYEQYF
TRBV11-2,TRBJ2-7,CASSRLAGKYEQYF
TRBV2,TRBJ2-7,CAWTGGPYEQYF
TRBV4-1,TRBJ2-1,CASTKGAMERARGEQFF
TRBV7-5,TRBJ2-3,CARRTPRGRTLDTQYF
TRBV5-8,TRBJ2-1,CASSFGRASYNEQFF
TRBV7-9,TRBJ2-2,CASSLENTGELFF
TRBV2,TRBJ2-2,CASLWTGSTGELFF
TRBV5-6,TRBJ2-5,CASSRRTLQETQYF
TRBV2,TRBJ1-2,CASGLQGSVDGYTF
TRBV4-2,TRBJ2-2,CASSPPHGSGTGELFF
TRBV20-1,TRBJ2-5,CSARLGETQYF
TRBV5-1,TRBJ2-7,CASSLVATSFYEQYF
TRBV27,TRBJ2-3,CASSRLAGEATDTQYF
TRBV14,TRBJ2-5,CASSQARMAQYF
TRBV29-1,TRBJ2-7,CSAAPAGDYEQYF
TRBV11-3,TRBJ2-7,CASSLGQGAYEQYF
TRBV10-3,TRBJ1-1,CAISQEKNTEAFF
TRBV14,TRBJ2-7,CASRRKGTGGYEQYF
TRBV27,TRBJ2-1,CASSFGGAVNEQFF
TRBV7-9,TRBJ2-7,CASSFQGSSYEQYF
TRBV23-1,TRBJ2-2,CASSQSAASGSSFANTGELFF
TRBV7-9,TRBJ2-5,CASSLVTVEQETQYF
TRBV7-9,TRBJ1-5,CARVVAVNQPQHF
TRBV7-9,TRBJ2-2,CASTYTGELFF
TRBV9,TRBJ2-7,CASSETDRLTGGDEQYF
TRBV2,TRBJ2-2,CASSAGEYGELFF
TRBV7-8,TRBJ2-7,CASSYTGARVGEQYF
TRBV28,TRBJ1-3,CASSPTLLTSGNTIYF
TRBV7-8,TRBJ2-2,CASSKDRANTGELFF
TRBV5-6,TRBJ1-3,CASSLERGLAGNTIYF
TRBV2,TRBJ2-5,CASSGSGVETQYF
TRBV2,TRBJ2-2,CASNVLAGETGELFF
TRBV5-1,TRBJ2-3,CASSLMEATDTQYF
TRBV2,TRBJ2-7,CASSRLAIYEQYF
TRBV6-6,TRBJ2-1,CASSTAGSYNEQFF
TRBV30,TRBJ2-3,CAWSTTSTDTQYF
TRBV6-5,TRBJ1-2,CASSYSLEVEGYTF